This entry is about one TCR beta chain. Its antigen remains unknown. These data come from a study of T cell responses to AZD1222 COVID-19 vaccine. Study-level background: Second-dose groups at about 4 or about 12 weeks were pooled.

The CDR3 length is 15 residues. The V gene's germline CDR1 is LGHDT and CDR2 YNNKEL (reference sequence). The junction had 5 bases not matched to a gene; V was cut back by 0 bases and J by 8 bases. Study observations and caveats: Elevations in Spike-specific TCR breadth and depth followed administration of two AZD1222 doses. Unmutated variant regions are reportedly the target of nearly half of TCRs that are spike-specific.

The protocol was immunoSEQ multiplex PCR, while the TCRdb copy is restricted to in-frame clones and leaves out a portion. The data hold 100,000 to 150,000 clones, with about nine tenths observed a single time. The chain recombines TRBV3-1 (or the pseudogene TRBV3-2) with TRBJ2-1, with TRBD1 identical over 9 bases. The clonotype was recovered from an adult in good health. The material was peripheral blood, obtained on day 0 of AZD1222 vaccination. The CDR3 spells CASSQDPGTGYEQFF. The CDR3 nucleotides are TGTGCCAGCAGCCAAGATCCCGGGACAGGGTATGAGCAGTTCTTC.